Sequencing of this T cell receptor (beta chain) was carried out in a study of CD8+CD57+ T cells in acquired aplastic anemia. Study-wide context: Quantities of DNA derived from sorted CD4+ and CD8+ cells averaged roughly 3 ug. Notes on the study in general: There were about 27 CD8+ CDR3 sequences that occurred in both patients and controls.

Trimming stripped 5 bases from V and 1 base from J, with 8 bases between. The CDR3 extends over 12 amino acids. Germline CDR1 and CDR2: SQVTM and ANQGSEA. CDR3 and TCR beta VDJ profiling relied on genomic DNA as the template. TCRdb analysed the reads with MiXCR anew, one entry per CDR3 protein. This sample has approximately 98,000 distinct CDR3 sequences, with 55% to 80% found just once. Patients who underwent sequencing had shown CD8+CD57+ cell expansion by flow cytometry. As for this clonotype: Its antigen is currently unknown.

The V and J genes are TRBV29-1 and TRBJ1-1; maybe TRBD1 (6 bases). What was sequenced was sorted CD4+, CD8+, or CD8+CD57+ T cells (not recorded which) from PBMCs. The TCR comes from a human donor with aplastic anemia. The DNA for the CDR3 is TGCAGCGTTCAGGGACAGAACACTGAAGCTTTCTTT. Its translation is CSVQGQNTEAFF.